This T cell receptor beta chain was recorded in a study of T cell responses to AZD1222 COVID-19 vaccine. Findings and caveats of the study: Only a handful of AZD1222 recipients were seropositive at baseline. Unmutated variant regions are reportedly the target of nearly half of TCRs that are spike-specific. Possibly, clonal diversity was underestimated; donors were largely white British and included more females. Repertoire sampling happened only post peak T cell response.

The protocol was immunoSEQ multiplex PCR, while the TCRdb copy is restricted to in-frame clones and leaves out a portion. The sample yields just over 95,000 clones, approximately 91% seen once. Regarding this clone: Its antigen is not known.

The V gene end was trimmed by 3 bases and the J gene end by 6 bases; junction bases not matched to a gene: 6. The CDR3 is 14 residues long. CDR1 is SGDLS, CDR2 YYNGEE, per germline. V is TRBV9 and J is TRBJ1-5; 7 bases map to TRBD1. The sequence derives from an adult in good health. The starting material was peripheral blood, obtained on day 0 of AZD1222 vaccination. The CDR3 loop reads CASSGTGDLQPQHF. The CDR3 DNA reads as TGTGCCAGCAGCGGTACAGGGGATCTTCAGCCCCAGCATTTT. Full variable domain (missing parts from reference TRBV9 and TRBJ1-5): DSGVTQTPKHLITATGQRVTLRCSPRSGDLSVYWYQQSLDQGLQFLIQYYNGEERAKGNILERFSAQQFPDLHSELNLSSLELGDSALYFCASSGTGDLQPQHFGDGTRLSIL.